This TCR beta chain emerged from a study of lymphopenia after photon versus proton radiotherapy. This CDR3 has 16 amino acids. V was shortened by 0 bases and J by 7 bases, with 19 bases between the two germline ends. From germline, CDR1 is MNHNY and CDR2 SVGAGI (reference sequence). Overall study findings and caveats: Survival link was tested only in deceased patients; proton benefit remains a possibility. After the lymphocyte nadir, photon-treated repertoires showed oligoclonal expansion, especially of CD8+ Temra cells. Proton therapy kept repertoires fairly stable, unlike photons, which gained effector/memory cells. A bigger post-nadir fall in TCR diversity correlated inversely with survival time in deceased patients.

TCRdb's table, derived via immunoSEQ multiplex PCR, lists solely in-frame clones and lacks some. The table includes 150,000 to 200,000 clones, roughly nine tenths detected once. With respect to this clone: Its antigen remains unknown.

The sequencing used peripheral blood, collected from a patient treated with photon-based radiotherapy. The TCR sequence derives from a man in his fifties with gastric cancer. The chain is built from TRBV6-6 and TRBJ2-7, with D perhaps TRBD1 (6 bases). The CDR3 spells CASSYSRPDRFKEQYF. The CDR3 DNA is TGTGCCAGCAGTTACTCGAGGCCCGACAGGTTTAAAGAGCAGTACTTC.